Sequencing of this TCR beta chain was carried out in a study of blood T cell repertoires in COVID-19. Study information: Some COVID-19 samples were acute and others convalescent; all came from the United States, Italy and Spain. Sample material is recorded as cDNA or gDNA derived from T cells, B-cell-depleted T cells, or PBMCs.

In the authors' workflow: Amplification from reference gene primers served as the basis for estimated nucleated cell counts. Assay used: immunoSEQ multiplex PCR; TCRdb lists only in-frame clones, some missing. V and J calls and clone size are as listed in that table; D and trimming were resolved from the DNA. Of 68,000 or so clones in the sample, 70% to 90% were seen once. The CDR3 has 12 residues. CDR1 is MNHEY, CDR2 SVGAGI, per germline. Trimming removed 7 bases at V and 7 bases at J, with 10 bases between. Sequences were obtained from peripheral blood. V and J are TRBV6-5 and TRBJ2-2; D is undetermined. The origin of this receptor is a man aged 45-65 years with acute or convalescent COVID-19. The CDR3 protein is CASNTVLGELFF. The CDR3 DNA reads TGTGCCAGCAACACCGTTCTCGGGGAGCTGTTTTTT.